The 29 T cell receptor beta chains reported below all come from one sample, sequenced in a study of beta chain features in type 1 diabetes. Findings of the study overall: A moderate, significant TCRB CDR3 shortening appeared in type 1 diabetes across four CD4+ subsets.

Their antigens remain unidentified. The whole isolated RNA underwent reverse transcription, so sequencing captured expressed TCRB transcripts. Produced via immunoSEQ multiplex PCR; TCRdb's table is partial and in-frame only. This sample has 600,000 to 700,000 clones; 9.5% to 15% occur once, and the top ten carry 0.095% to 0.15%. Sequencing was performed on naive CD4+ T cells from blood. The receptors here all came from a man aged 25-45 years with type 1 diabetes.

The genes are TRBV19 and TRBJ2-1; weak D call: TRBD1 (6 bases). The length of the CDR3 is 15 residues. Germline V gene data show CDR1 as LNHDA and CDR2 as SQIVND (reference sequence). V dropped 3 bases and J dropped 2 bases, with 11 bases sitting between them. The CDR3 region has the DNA TGTGCCAGTAGTATGGGTCAGGGGACCTACAATGAGCAGTTCTTC. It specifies CASSMGQGTYNEQFF.

CDR3 in DNA: TGCAGCGTTGAGGGGCCGGGGATGAACACTGAAGCTTTCTTT. Translating gives CSVEGPGMNTEAFF. The V call is TRBV29-1, the J call TRBJ1-1; perhaps TRBD1 as D (5 bases). Germline V lookup: CDR1 SQVTM, CDR2 ANQGSEA. CDR3 length equals 14 residues. Trimming removed 3 bases at V and 0 bases at J, with 11 bases between.

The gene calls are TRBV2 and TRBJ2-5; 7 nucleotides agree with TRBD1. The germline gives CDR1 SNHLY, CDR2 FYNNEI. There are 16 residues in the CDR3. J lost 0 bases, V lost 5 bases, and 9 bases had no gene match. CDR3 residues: CASSRFSQGYQETQYF. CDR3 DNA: TGTGCCAGCAGTCGGTTTTCACAGGGGTACCAAGAGACCCAGTACTTC. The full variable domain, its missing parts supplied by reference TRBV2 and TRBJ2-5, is EPEVTQTPSHQVTQMGQEVILRCVPISNHLYFYWYRQILGQKVEFLVSFYNNEISEKSEIFDDQFSVERPDGSNFTLKIRSTKLEDSAMYFCASSRFSQGYQETQYFGPGTRLLVL.

CDR3 nucleotide sequence: TGTGCCAGCAGCCAAGTCGGGGGTGGAAACACTGAAGCTTTCTTT. Encoded protein: CASSQVGGGNTEAFF. The chain couples TRBV4-2 to TRBJ1-1, with a weak D call TRBD1 (5 bases). CDR1 and CDR2 (germline): LGHNA, YNFKEQ. This CDR3 contains 15 residues. The V gene lost 1 base and the J gene lost 2 bases, with 11 bases spanning the gap.

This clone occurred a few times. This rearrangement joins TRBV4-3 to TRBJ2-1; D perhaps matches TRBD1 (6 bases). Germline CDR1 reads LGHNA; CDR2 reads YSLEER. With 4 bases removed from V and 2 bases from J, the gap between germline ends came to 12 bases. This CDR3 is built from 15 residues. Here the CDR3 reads CASSRDRSAYNEQFF. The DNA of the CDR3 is TGCGCCAGCAGCCGCGACAGGAGTGCCTACAATGAGCAGTTCTTC.

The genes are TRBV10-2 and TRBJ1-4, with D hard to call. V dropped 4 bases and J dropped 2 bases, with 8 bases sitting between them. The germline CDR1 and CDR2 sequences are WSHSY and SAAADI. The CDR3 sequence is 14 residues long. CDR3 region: CASSVTATNEKLFF. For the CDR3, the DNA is TGCGCCAGCAGTGTTACAGCTACTAATGAAAAACTGTTTTTT.

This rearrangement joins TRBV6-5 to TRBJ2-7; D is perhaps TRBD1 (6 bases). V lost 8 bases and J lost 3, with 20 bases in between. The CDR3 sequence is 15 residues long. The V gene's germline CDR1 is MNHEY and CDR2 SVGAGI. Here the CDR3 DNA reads TGTGCCAGCGGGTTGCCGCTCAGGGGCCACTACGAGCAGTACTTC. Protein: CASGLPLRGHYEQYF.

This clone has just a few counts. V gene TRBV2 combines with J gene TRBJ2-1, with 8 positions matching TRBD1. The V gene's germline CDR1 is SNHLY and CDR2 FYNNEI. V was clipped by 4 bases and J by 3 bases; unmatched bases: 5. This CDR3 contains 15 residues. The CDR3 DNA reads TGTGCCAGCAGTGGGCAGGGGGCTGTCTACAATGAGCAGTTCTTC. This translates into CASSGQGAVYNEQFF.

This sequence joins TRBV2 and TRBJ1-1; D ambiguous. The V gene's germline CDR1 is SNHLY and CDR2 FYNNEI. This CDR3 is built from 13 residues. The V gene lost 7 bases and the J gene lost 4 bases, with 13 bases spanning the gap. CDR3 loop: CASTAGISTEAFF. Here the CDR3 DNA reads TGTGCCAGCACCGCCGGGATCAGCACTGAAGCTTTCTTT.

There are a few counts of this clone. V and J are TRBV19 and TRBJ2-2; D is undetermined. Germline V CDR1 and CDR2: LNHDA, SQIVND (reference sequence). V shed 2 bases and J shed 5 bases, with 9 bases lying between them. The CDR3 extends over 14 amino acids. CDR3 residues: CASSILPTTGELFF. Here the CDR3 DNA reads TGTGCCAGTAGTATACTACCCACTACCGGGGAGCTGTTTTTT.

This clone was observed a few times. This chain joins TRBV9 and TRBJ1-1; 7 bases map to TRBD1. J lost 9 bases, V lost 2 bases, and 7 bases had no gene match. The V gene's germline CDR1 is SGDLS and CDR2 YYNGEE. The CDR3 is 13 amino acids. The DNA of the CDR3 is TGTGCCAGCAGCGTTCGACAGGGCGATAAAGCTTTCTTT. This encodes CASSVRQGDKAFF.

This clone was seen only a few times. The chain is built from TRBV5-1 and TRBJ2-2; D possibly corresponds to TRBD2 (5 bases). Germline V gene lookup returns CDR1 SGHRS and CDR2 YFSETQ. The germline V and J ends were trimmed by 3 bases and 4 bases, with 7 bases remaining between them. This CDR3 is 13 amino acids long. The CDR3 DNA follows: TGCGCCAGCAGCTACGGGGTCACCGGGGAGCTGTTTTTT. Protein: CASSYGVTGELFF.

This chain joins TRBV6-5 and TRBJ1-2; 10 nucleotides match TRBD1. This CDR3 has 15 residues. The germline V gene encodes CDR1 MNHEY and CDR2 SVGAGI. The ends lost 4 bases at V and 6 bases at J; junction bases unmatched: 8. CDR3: CASSSTRDRGDGYTF. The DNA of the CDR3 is TGTGCCAGCAGTTCCACCCGGGACAGGGGAGATGGCTACACCTTC.

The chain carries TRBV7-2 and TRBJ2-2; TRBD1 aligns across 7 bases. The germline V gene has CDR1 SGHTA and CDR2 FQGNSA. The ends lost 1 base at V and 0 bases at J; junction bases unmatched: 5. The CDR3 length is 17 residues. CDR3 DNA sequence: TGTGCCAGCAGCTTAGTACCTGGGACAGCGAACACCGGGGAGCTGTTTTTT. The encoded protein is CASSLVPGTANTGELFF.

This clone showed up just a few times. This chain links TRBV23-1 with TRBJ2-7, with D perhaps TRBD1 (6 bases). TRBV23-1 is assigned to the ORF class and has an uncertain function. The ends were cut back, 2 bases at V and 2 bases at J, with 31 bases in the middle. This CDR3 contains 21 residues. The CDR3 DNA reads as TGCGCCAGCAGTCAACCGGAACAGGGAAGAATTTTTCGGGCACGGACCTACGAGCAGTACTTC. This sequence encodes CASSQPEQGRIFRARTYEQYF.

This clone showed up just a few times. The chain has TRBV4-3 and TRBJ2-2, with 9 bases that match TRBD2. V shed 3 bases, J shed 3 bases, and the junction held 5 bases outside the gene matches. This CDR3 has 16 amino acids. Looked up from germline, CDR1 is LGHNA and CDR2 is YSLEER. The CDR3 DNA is TGCGCCAGCAGCCAGGCGGGAGGGGTCGACACCGGGGAGCTGTTTTTT. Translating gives CASSQAGGVDTGELFF.

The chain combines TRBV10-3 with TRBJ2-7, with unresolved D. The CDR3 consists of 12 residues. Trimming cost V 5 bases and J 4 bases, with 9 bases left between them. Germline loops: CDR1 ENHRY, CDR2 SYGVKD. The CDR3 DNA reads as TGTGCCATCAGTCCACAAATATACGAGCAGTACTTC. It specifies CAISPQIYEQYF.

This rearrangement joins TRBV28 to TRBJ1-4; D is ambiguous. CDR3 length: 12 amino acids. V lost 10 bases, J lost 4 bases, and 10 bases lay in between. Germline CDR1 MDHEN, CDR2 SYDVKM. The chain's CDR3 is CATTVVNEKLFF. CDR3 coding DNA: TGTGCCACGACTGTCGTTAATGAAAAACTGTTTTTT.

The CDR3 sequence is CASSFGAGLNEKLFF. The DNA of the CDR3 is TGTGCCAGCAGCTTTGGTGCAGGATTAAATGAAAAACTGTTTTTT. The rearrangement links TRBV7-2 to TRBJ1-4; D is unclear. The V and J ends lost 3 bases and 5 bases respectively, with 13 bases between them. From germline, CDR1 is SGHTA and CDR2 FQGNSA. The CDR3 consists of 15 residues.

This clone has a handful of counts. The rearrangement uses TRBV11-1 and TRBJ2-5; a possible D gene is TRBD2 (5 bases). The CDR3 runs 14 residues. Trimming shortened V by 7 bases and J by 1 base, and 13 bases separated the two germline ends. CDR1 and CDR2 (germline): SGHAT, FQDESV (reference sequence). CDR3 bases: TGTGCCAGCACCTCGGCGGGTCCCCAAGAGACCCAGTACTTC. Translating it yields CASTSAGPQETQYF. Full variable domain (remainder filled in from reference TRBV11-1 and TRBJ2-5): EAEVAQSPRYKITEKSQAVAFWCDPISGHATLYWYRQILGQGPELLVQFQDESVVDDSQLPKDRFSAERLKGVDSTLKIQPAELGDSAMYLCASTSAGPQETQYFGPGTRLLVL.

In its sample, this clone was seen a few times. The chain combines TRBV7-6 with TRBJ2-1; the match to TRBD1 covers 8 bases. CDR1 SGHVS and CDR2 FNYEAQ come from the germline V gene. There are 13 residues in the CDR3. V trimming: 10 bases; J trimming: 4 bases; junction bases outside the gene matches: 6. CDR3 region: CATGQGTYNEQFF. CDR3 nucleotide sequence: TGTGCCACCGGACAGGGTACTTACAATGAGCAGTTCTTC.

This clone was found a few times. This chain's CDR3 is CASSRDATNEKLFF. The CDR3 DNA reads TGTGCCAGCAGCCGCGATGCAACTAATGAAAAACTGTTTTTT. The chain carries TRBV7-2 and TRBJ1-4, with no clear D. The CDR3 length is 14 residues. Trimming removed 5 bases from V and 0 bases from J, with 7 bases in between. Looked up from germline, CDR1 is SGHTA and CDR2 is FQGNSA.

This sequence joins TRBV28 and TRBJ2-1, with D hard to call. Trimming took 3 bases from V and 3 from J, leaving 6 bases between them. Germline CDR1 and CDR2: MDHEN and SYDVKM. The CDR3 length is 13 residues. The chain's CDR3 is CASSFDGYNEQFF. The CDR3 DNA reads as TGTGCCAGCAGTTTCGACGGCTACAATGAGCAGTTCTTC.

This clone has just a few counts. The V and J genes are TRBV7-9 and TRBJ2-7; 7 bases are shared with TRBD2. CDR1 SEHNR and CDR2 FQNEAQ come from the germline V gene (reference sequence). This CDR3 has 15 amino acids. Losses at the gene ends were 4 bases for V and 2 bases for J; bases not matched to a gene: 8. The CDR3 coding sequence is TGTGCCAGCAGCTCCATGGGGGGGACCGCCTACGAGCAGTACTTC. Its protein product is CASSSMGGTAYEQYF.

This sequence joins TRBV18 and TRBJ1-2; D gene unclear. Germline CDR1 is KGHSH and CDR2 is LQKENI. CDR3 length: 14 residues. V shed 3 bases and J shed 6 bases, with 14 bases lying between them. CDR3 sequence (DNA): TGTGCCAGCTCACCTCAGGACTCGAAACATGGCTACACCTTC. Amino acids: CASSPQDSKHGYTF.

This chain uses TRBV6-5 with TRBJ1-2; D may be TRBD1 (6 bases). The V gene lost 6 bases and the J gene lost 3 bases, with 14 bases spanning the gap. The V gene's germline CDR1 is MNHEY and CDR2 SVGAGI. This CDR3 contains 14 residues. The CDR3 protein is CASRWGRGDYGYTF. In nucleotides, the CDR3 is TGTGCCAGCAGGTGGGGCAGGGGCGACTATGGCTACACCTTC.

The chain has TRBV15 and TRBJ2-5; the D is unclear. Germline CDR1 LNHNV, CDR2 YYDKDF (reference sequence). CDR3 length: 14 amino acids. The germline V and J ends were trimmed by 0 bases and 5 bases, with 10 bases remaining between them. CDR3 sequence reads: CATSRDKSTETQYF. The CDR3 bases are TGTGCCACCAGCAGAGATAAGTCGACGGAGACCCAGTACTTC.

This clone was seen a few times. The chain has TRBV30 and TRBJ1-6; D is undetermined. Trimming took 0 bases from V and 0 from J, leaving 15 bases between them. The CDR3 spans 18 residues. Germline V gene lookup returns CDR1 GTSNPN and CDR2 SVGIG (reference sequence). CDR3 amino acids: CAWSVLRAGSSYNSPLHF. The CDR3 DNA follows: TGTGCCTGGAGTGTACTCCGTGCAGGTAGCTCCTATAATTCACCCCTCCACTTT.

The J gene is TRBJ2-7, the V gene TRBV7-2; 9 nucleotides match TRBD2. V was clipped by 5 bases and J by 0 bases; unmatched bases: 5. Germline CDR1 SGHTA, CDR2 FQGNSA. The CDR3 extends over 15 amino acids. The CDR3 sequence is CASSGLAGSSYEQYF. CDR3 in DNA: TGTGCCAGCAGCGGTCTAGCGGGGTCCTCCTACGAGCAGTACTTC.